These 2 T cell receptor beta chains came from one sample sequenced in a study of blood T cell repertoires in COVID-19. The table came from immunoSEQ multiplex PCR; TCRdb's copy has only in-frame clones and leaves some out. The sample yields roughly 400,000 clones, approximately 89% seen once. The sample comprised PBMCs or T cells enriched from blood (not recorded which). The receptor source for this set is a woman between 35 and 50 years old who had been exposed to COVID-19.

This CDR3 is CASSLSWRAAYEQYF. CDR3 sequence (DNA): TGTGCCAGCAGTTTATCGTGGCGGGCCGCCTACGAGCAGTACTTC. V usage is TRBV27 and J usage is TRBJ2-7, with D possibly being TRBD2 (5 bases). Trimming removed 0 bases at V and 2 bases at J, with 11 bases between. Germline-derived CDR1 and CDR2 are MNHEY and SMNVEV (reference sequence). The length of the CDR3 is 15 residues.

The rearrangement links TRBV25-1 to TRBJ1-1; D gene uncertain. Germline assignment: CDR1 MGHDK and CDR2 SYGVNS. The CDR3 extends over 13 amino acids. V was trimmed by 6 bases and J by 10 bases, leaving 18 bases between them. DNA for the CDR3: TGTGCCAGCAGACGGTCTCAGGAGGGATCAGCTTTCTTT. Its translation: CASRRSQEGSAFF.